The next 20 T cell receptor beta chains were all read from a single sample in a study of OX40 agonist ivuxolimab in advanced cancers. The assay was immunoSEQ multiplex PCR, and TCRdb's table has in-frame clones only and misses some. The data hold about 41,000 clones, with 88% observed a single time. The sequencing used CD4+ or CD8+ T cells sorted from blood, collected in a trial of the OX40 agonist ivuxolimab. All receptors come from an adult with an advanced solid tumor such as melanoma, head and neck, liver or kidney cancer.

The chain employs TRBV11-2 and TRBJ2-1; 10 nucleotides agree with TRBD2. J was trimmed by 6 bases and V by 4 bases; bases with no gene match: 6. Germline CDR1 is SGHAT and CDR2 is FQNNGV. The CDR3 consists of 15 residues. CDR3 bases: TGTGCCAGCAGCTCCCTAGCGGGAGTAGGCAATGAGCAGTTCTTC. This encodes CASSSLAGVGNEQFF.

V is TRBV4-1 and J is TRBJ2-5; no clear D. The germline V and J ends were trimmed by 0 bases and 5 bases, with 13 bases remaining between them. This CDR3 is built from 15 residues. CDR1 and CDR2 from the germline V gene are MGHRA and YSYEKL. The CDR3 coding sequence is TGCGCCAGCAGCCAAGACCAGAGGACGGTGGAGACCCAGTACTTC. Amino acid sequence: CASSQDQRTVETQYF.

The chain recombines TRBV7-9 with TRBJ2-7, with a weak D call TRBD2 (6 bases). Germline CDR1 and CDR2: SEHNR and FQNEAQ (reference sequence). The CDR3 consists of 14 residues. Trimming took off 3 bases at V and 5 bases at J, with 14 bases between the two ends. The CDR3 reads CASSFEFGEDEQYF. In nucleotides, the CDR3 is TGTGCCAGCAGCTTTGAGTTTGGGGAGGACGAGCAGTACTTC. The complete variable domain, with remaining parts taken from reference TRBV7-9 and TRBJ2-7, reads DTGVSQNPRHKITKRGQNVTFRCDPISEHNRLYWYRQTLGQGPEFLTYFQNEAQLEKSRLLSDRFSAERPKGSFSTLEIQRTEQGDSAMYLCASSFEFGEDEQYFGPGTRLTVT.

The chain is built from TRBV11-2 and TRBJ1-6; D call uncertain. Germline CDR1 is SGHAT and CDR2 is FQNNGV. The CDR3 runs 12 residues. V lost 3 bases and J 8 bases, leaving 5 bases between the germline ends. The DNA of the CDR3 is TGTGCCAGCAGCTTTGGGGATTCACCCCTCCACTTT. This encodes CASSFGDSPLHF.

The chain is built from TRBV18 and TRBJ1-1; D gene unclear. Germline CDR1 KGHSH, CDR2 LQKENI. CDR3 size: 14 residues. The V end was cut by 4 bases, the J end by 0 bases, with 9 bases between. The DNA of the CDR3 is TGTGCCAGCTCACTTGGTGTCATGAACACTGAAGCTTTCTTT. It is translated as CASSLGVMNTEAFF.

V and J are TRBV4-1 and TRBJ1-5; 9 nucleotides line up with TRBD1. Germline values: CDR1 MGHRA, CDR2 YSYEKL. J was trimmed by 4 bases and V by 0 bases; bases with no gene match: 4. The CDR3 spans 16 residues. CDR3 sequence: CASSQEGTGLNQPQHF. DNA for the CDR3: TGCGCCAGCAGCCAAGAAGGGACAGGGTTGAATCAGCCCCAGCATTTT.

The chain combines TRBV6-5 with TRBJ2-7; D call uncertain. CDR1 is MNHEY and CDR2 is SVGAGI in the germline V gene. The CDR3 loop spans 14 amino acids. Trimming pared 5 bases from V and 3 bases from J, leaving 14 bases between. The CDR3 DNA follows: TGTGCCAGCAGTCCCCGGACGGTCGGCTACGAGCAGTACTTC. Amino acids: CASSPRTVGYEQYF.

This chain links TRBV2 with TRBJ2-1, with D perhaps matching TRBD2 (7 bases). This CDR3 has 12 residues. Trimming removed 3 bases at V and 9 bases at J, with 9 bases between. The germline V gene encodes CDR1 SNHLY and CDR2 FYNNEI. The CDR3: CASSDGGLEQFF. CDR3 sequence (DNA): TGTGCCAGCAGTGACGGGGGGCTTGAGCAGTTCTTC.

This clone turned up a few times. The chain employs TRBV4-2 and TRBJ2-5; D is unresolved. This CDR3 spans 15 amino acids. Germline-derived CDR1 and CDR2 are LGHNA and YNFKEQ. Trimming left V 0 bases short and J 1 base short, with 9 bases between. CDR3 sequence (DNA): TGTGCCAGCAGCCAAGATCGCGGTAGCCAAGAGACCCAGTACTTC. It encodes CASSQDRGSQETQYF.

The chain joins TRBV6-5 to TRBJ2-1, with D perhaps matching TRBD1 (6 bases). The CDR3 totals 15 residues. The ends were cut back, 2 bases at V and 4 bases at J, with 12 bases in the middle. Germline lookup yields CDR1 MNHEY and CDR2 SVGAGI. CDR3 sequence reads: CASSYKGEPYNEQFF. The DNA of the CDR3 is TGTGCCAGCAGTTACAAGGGGGAGCCTTACAATGAGCAGTTCTTC.

By sample fraction, this clone is medium-sized. The V and J genes are TRBV5-6 and TRBJ2-7, with TRBD2 as a possible D gene (6 bases). Germline V gene sequence: CDR1 SGHDT, CDR2 YYEEEE. The CDR3 totals 14 residues. Trimming left V 3 bases short and J 5 bases short, with 15 bases between. CDR3 bases: TGTGCCAGCAGCTCGCGGGGAAGGGAAAACGAGCAGTACTTC. Translation gives CASSSRGRENEQYF.

In nucleotides, the CDR3 is TGCAGCTTCAACCGGGACAGCGAGAGAAATGAGCAGTTCTTC. Its protein is CSFNRDSERNEQFF. This chain joins TRBV29-1 and TRBJ2-1; 7 bases agree with TRBD1. Germline trimming cut 8 bases from V and 7 bases from J; bases unmatched to any gene: 14. Germline V lookup: CDR1 SQVTM, CDR2 ANQGSEA. The length of the CDR3 is 14 residues.

The chain couples TRBV9 to TRBJ2-3, with TRBD2 identical over 7 bases. J was trimmed by 5 bases and V by 4 bases; bases with no gene match: 7. The CDR3 covers 14 residues. Germline CDR1 SGDLS, CDR2 YYNGEE. Here the CDR3 DNA reads TGTGCCAGCAGCCCGGGACGGGAGGAAGATACGCAGTATTTT. Translating it yields CASSPGREEDTQYF.

V usage is TRBV5-4 and J usage is TRBJ1-2, with D maybe TRBD1 (5 bases). V was shortened by 4 bases and J by 4 bases, with 23 bases between the two germline ends. Germline V lookup: CDR1 SGHNT, CDR2 YYREEE (reference sequence). This CDR3 is 17 amino acids long. CDR3 residues: CASSQPTLDRDVYGYTF. The CDR3 DNA sequence: TGTGCCAGCAGCCAACCAACCCTTGATAGGGACGTCTATGGCTACACCTTC.

V gene TRBV7-9 combines with J gene TRBJ1-1; the match to TRBD1 covers 8 bases. V gave up 5 bases and J gave up 1 base; unmatched junction bases: 12. The CDR3 is 17 residues long. CDR1 is SEHNR and CDR2 is FQNEAQ in the germline V gene (reference sequence). The CDR3 here is CASSNDRGGRWNTEAFF. The CDR3 coding sequence is TGTGCCAGCAGCAACGACAGGGGAGGGAGATGGAACACTGAAGCTTTCTTT.

This chain links TRBV30 with TRBJ2-1; TRBD2 might be the D (6 bases). Germline V gives CDR1 GTSNPN, CDR2 SVGIG (reference sequence). Trimming removed 0 bases from V and 5 bases from J, with 23 bases in between. The CDR3 extends over 18 amino acids. The CDR3 sequence is CAWSVLGWGLPVHNEQFF. The CDR3 nucleotides read TGTGCCTGGAGTGTACTCGGATGGGGACTCCCTGTGCACAATGAGCAGTTCTTC.

In this sample, this clone turned up a few times. The chain carries TRBV28 and TRBJ1-2; D is ambiguous. CDR1 MDHEN and CDR2 SYDVKM come from the germline V gene. The CDR3 extends over 13 amino acids. Trimming cost V 7 bases and J 8 bases, with 17 bases left between them. The CDR3 region is CASTSREGLGYTF. CDR3 nucleotide sequence: TGTGCCAGCACCTCAAGGGAAGGACTAGGCTACACCTTC.

The sample holds a few counts of this clone. The chain carries TRBV27 and TRBJ2-7, with D perhaps matching TRBD1 (6 bases). Trimming left V 5 bases short and J 2 bases short, with 10 bases between. CDR3 length: 13 amino acids. Germline loops: CDR1 MNHEY, CDR2 SMNVEV (reference sequence). The CDR3 spells CASSLTGTYEQYF. CDR3 nucleotide sequence: TGTGCCAGCAGTCTAACAGGGACCTACGAGCAGTACTTC.

The genes are TRBV25-1 and TRBJ2-3, with D unclear. V was trimmed by 5 bases and J by 2 bases, leaving 2 bases between them. Looked up from germline, CDR1 is MGHDK and CDR2 is SYGVNS. This CDR3 is built from 11 residues. The CDR3 coding sequence is TGTGCCAGCAGTAACACAGATACGCAGTATTTT. This translates into CASSNTDTQYF.

This clone was recorded only once. The chain joins TRBV7-2 to TRBJ1-2; D is undetermined. The CDR3 is 14 residues long. The V end lost 1 base, the J end lost 5 bases, and 11 bases lay between the germline ends. The germline gives CDR1 SGHTA, CDR2 FQGNSA. This chain's CDR3 is CASSLGMTPYGYTF. CDR3 sequence (DNA): TGTGCCAGCAGCTTAGGGATGACCCCTTATGGCTACACCTTC.